This T cell receptor (beta chain) was sequenced for a study of response to subunit inactivated influenza vaccine (dated by TCRdb to the late 2010s). Regarding the study in general: To follow how T cells responded to a trivalent subunit inactivated influenza vaccine, the researchers relied on deep quantitative profiling of the T cell receptor repertoire.

This clonotype was recorded many times. The antigen it recognizes is unknown. Qualities for individual bases were not recorded, and no much larger clone is one base off. The full study reports these points: The authors proposed that each seasonal influenza vaccination may bring in only a limited number of new T cells.

V sheds 5 bases and J sheds 0 bases, leaving 20 bases between their ends. The CDR3, cysteine through phenylalanine, is 17 amino acids long. Only the CDR3 DNA is retained, 51 bases long and in frame from the first base. CDR1 and CDR2 are drawn from the germline V gene (reference sequence): SEHNR, FQNEAQ. Library construction relied on RT-PCR. Sequencer: Illumina HiSeq 2500. TCRdb cleaned the public reads at Q25 with fastp, built clones with MiXCR and kept in-frame beta chains. For every CDR3 protein sequence, its rows merge into one entry that carries the most common genes and DNA. This sample has hundreds of thousands of distinct CDR3 sequences in its table, and 15% to 20% of those were observed once. The top ten hold roughly 11% of the sample.

The starting material was PBMCs from blood, obtained approximately 5 days after vaccination. The source is a man in his forties or fifties who received an inactivated influenza vaccine. Donor details come from another sample of the same person, matched by shared clones. The chain joins TRBV7-9 to TRBJ2-7; the D gene is perhaps TRBD2, on 5 matching bases. The DNA is as follows: TGTGCCAGCAGCCCTTCGGGGTTGGGGATGAGCTCCTACGAGCAGTACTTC. Translated, this is CASSPSGLGMSSYEQYF.